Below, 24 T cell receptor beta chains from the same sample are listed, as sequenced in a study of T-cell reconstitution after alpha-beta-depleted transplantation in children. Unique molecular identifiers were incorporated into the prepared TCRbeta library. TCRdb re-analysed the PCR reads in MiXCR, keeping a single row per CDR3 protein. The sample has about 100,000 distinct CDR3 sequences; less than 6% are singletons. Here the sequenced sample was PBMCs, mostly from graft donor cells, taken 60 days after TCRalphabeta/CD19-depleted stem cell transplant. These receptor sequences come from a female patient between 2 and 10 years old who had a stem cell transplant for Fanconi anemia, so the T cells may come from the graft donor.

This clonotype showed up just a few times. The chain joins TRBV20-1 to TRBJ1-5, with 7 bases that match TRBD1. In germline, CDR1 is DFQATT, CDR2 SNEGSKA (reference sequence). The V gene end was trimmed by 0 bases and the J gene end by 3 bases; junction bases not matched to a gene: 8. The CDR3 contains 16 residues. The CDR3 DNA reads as TGCAGTGCTAGAGAGCCCGGGACAGCATTCAATCAGCCCCAGCATTTT. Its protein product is CSAREPGTAFNQPQHF.

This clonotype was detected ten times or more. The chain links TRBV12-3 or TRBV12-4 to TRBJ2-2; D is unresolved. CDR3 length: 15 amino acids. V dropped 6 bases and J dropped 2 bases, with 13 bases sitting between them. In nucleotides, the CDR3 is TGTGCCAGCAGACCCCACCCCTTCAACACCGGGGAGCTGTTTTTT. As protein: CASRPHPFNTGELFF.

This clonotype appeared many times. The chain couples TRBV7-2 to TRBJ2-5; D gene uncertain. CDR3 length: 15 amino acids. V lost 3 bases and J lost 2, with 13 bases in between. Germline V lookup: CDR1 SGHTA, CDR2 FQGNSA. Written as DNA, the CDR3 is TGTGCCAGCAGCTTGATTTGGACGGAACAAGAGACCCAGTACTTC. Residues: CASSLIWTEQETQYF.

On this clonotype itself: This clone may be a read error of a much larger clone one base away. The CDR3 protein is CACSFLKASGGFETDTQYF. CDR3 nucleotide sequence: TGTGCCTGCAGTTTTTTGAAGGCTAGCGGGGGGTTCGAGACAGATACGCAGTATTTT. The gene calls are TRBV12-3 or TRBV12-4 and TRBJ2-3; 11 nucleotides align to TRBD2. This CDR3 is built from 19 residues.

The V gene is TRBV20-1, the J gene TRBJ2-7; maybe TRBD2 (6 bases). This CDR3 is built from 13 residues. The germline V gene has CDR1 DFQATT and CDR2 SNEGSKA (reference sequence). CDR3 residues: CSFNGSPPYEQYF. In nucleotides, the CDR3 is TGCAGCTTCAACGGGAGTCCCCCCTACGAGCAGTACTTC.

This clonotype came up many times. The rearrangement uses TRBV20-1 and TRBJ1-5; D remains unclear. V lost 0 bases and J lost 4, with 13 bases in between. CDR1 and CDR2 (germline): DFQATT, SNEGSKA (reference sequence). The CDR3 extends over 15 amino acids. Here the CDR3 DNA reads TGCAGTGCTAGAGATCTCTTGAGTTTAAATCAGCCCCAGCATTTT. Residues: CSARDLLSLNQPQHF.

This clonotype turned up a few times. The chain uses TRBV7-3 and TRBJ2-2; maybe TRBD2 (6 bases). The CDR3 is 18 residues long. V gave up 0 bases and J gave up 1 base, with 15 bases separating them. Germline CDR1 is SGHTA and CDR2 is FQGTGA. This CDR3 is CASSLTAVAAGNTGELFF. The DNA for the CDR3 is TGTGCCAGCAGCTTAACGGCTGTAGCGGCGGGGAACACCGGGGAGCTGTTTTTT.

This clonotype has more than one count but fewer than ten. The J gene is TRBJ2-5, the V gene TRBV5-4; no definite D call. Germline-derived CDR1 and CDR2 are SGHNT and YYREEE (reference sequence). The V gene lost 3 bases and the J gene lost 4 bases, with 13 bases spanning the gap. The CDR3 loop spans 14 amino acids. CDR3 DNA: TGTGCCAGCAGCTCAAAGGGATTTAGAGAGACCCAGTACTTC. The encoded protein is CASSSKGFRETQYF. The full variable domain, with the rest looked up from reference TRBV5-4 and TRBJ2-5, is ETGVTQSPTHLIKTRGQQVTLRCSSQSGHNTVSWYQQALGQGPQFIFQYYREEENGRGNFPPRFSGLQFPNYSSELNVNALELDDSALYLCASSSKGFRETQYFGPGTRLLVL.

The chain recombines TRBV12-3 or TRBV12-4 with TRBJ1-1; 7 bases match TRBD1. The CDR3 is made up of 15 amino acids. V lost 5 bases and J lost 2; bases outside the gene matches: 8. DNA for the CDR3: TGTGCCAGCAGTGCCCTACAGGGGCTAAACACTGAAGCTTTCTTT. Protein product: CASSALQGLNTEAFF.

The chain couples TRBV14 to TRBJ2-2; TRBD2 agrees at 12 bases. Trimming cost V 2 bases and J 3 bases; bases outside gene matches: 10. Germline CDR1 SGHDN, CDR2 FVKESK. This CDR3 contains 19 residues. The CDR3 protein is CASSQIHGTSGYYTGELFF. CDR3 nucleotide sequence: TGTGCCAGCAGCCAAATCCACGGGACTAGCGGGTATTACACCGGGGAGCTGTTTTTT.

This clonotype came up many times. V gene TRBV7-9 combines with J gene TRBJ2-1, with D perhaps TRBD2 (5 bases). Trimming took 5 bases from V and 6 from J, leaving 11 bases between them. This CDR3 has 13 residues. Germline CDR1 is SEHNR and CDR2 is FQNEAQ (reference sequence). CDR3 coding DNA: TGTGCCAGCAGCAAGGCTAGCTCCAATGAGCAGTTCTTC. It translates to CASSKASSNEQFF.

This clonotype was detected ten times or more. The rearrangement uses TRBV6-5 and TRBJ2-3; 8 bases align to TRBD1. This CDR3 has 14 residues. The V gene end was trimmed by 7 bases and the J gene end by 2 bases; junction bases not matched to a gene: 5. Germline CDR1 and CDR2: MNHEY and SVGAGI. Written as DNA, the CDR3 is TGTGCCAGCACCCGGGACAGGTTCACAGATACGCAGTATTTT. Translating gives CASTRDRFTDTQYF.

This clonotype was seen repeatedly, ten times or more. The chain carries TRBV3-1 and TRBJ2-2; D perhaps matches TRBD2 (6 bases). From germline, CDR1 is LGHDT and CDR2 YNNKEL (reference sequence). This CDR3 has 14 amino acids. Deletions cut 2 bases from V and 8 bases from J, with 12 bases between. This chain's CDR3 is CASSQQSGGGELFF. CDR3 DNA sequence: TGTGCCAGCAGCCAACAAAGCGGAGGGGGGGAGCTGTTTTTT.

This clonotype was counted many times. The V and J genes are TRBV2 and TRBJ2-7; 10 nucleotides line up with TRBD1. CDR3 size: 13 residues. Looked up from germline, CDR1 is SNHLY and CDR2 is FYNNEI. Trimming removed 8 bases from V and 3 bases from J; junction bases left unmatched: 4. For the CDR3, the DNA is TGTGCCAGCTACCGGGACAGGGGCTACGAGCAGTACTTC. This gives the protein CASYRDRGYEQYF.

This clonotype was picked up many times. The DNA of the CDR3 is TGTGCCAGCAGCCAAGATCGACAGGGCACCCCCCTCGATGAGCAGTTCTTC. Translated, it gives CASSQDRQGTPLDEQFF. The chain is built from TRBV3-1 and TRBJ2-1, with 7 bases lining up with TRBD1. Germline assignment: CDR1 LGHDT and CDR2 YNNKEL (reference sequence). The CDR3 covers 17 residues. The V gene end was trimmed by 0 bases and the J gene end by 8 bases; junction bases not matched to a gene: 13.

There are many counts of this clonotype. CDR3 protein: CASSLGPLTDTQYF. As DNA, the CDR3 is TGCGCCAGCAGCTTGGGACCCCTCACAGATACGCAGTATTTT. The rearrangement joins TRBV5-1 to TRBJ2-3, with D hard to call. In germline, CDR1 is SGHRS, CDR2 YFSETQ. Trimming stripped 0 bases from V and 2 bases from J, with 7 bases between. This CDR3 spans 14 amino acids.

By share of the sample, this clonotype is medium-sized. The CDR3 nucleotides read TGCGCCAGCAGCCCCTTCACGAGCTCCTACGAGCAGTACTTC. Protein product: CASSPFTSSYEQYF. The chain links TRBV5-1 to TRBJ2-7, with D uncertain. The germline gives CDR1 SGHRS, CDR2 YFSETQ. Trimming removed 4 bases at V and 0 bases at J, with 11 bases between. CDR3 size: 14 residues.

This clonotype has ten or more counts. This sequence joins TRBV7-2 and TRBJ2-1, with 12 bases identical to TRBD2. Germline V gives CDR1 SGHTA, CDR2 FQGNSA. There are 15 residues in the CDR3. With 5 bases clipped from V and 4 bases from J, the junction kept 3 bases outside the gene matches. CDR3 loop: CASSRTSGDYNEQFF. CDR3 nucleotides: TGTGCCAGCAGCCGGACTAGCGGGGATTACAATGAGCAGTTCTTC.

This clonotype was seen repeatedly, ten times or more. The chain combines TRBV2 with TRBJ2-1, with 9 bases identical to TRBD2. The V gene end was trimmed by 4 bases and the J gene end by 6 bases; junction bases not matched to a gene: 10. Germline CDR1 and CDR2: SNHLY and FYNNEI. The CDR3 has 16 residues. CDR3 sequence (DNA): TGTGCCAGCAGTGGGCTCGGACTAGCGTCTGGCAATGAGCAGTTCTTC. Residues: CASSGLGLASGNEQFF.

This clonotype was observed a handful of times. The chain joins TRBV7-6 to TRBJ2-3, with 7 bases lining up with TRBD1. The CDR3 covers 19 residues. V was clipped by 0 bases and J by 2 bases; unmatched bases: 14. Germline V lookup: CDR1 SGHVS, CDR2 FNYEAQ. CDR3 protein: CASSLARGHHPYDTDTQYF. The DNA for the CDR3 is TGTGCCAGCAGCTTAGCGAGGGGGCACCACCCCTACGACACAGATACGCAGTATTTT.

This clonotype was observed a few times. CDR3 sequence (DNA): TGTGCCAGCAGCTGGGGGACTGGCTCCTATGGCTACACCTTC. It encodes CASSWGTGSYGYTF. J is TRBJ1-2 and V is TRBV5-6, with D tentatively TRBD1 (5 bases). CDR3 length: 14 amino acids. The ends were cut back, 3 bases at V and 4 bases at J, with 13 bases in the middle. Germline V CDR1 and CDR2: SGHDT, YYEEEE.

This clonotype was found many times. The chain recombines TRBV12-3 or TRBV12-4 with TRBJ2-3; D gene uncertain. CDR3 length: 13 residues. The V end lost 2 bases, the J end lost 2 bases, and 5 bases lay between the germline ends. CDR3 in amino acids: CASSLLVTDTQYF. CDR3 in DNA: TGTGCCAGCAGTTTATTGGTCACAGATACGCAGTATTTT.

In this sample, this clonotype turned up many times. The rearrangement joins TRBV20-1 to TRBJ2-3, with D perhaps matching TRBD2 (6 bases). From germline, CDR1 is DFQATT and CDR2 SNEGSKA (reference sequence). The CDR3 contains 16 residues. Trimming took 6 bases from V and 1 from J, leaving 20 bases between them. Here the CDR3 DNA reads TGCAGTGCCCAAAGTTTAGCGGACGGGGGCACAGATACGCAGTATTTT. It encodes CSAQSLADGGTDTQYF.

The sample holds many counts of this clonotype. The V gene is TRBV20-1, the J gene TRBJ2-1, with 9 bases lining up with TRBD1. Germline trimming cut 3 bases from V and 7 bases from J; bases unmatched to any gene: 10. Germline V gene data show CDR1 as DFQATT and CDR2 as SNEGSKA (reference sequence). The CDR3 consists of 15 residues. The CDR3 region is CSASEQGALRNEQFF. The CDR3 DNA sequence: TGCAGTGCTAGCGAACAGGGGGCTCTGCGTAATGAGCAGTTCTTC.